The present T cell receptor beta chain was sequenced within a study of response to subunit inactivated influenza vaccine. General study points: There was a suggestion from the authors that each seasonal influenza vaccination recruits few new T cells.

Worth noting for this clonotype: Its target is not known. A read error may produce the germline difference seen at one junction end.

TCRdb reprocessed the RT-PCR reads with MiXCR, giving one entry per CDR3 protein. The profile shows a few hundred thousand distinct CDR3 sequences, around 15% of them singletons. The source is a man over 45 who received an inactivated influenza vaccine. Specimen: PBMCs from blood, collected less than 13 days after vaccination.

The CDR3 sequence is CASSLAGTESF. The CDR3 DNA reads TGTGCCAGCAGCTTAGCGGGGACAGAATCGTTC. The chain couples TRBV7-9 to TRBJ1-2; 7 nucleotides agree with TRBD1. This CDR3 has 11 amino acids. From germline, CDR1 is SEHNR and CDR2 FQNEAQ (reference sequence).